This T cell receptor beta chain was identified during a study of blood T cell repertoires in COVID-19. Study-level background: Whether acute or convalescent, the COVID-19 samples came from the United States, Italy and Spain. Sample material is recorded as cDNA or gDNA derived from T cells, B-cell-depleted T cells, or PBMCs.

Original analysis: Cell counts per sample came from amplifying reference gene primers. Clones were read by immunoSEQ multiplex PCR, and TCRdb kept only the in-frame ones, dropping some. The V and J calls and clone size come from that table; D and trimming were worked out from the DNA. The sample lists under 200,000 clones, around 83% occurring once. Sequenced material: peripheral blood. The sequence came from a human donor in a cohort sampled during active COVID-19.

The CDR3 sequence is CASSLLHTGELFF. CDR3 DNA: TGTGCCAGCAGCCTACTTCACACCGGGGAGCTGTTTTTT. The chain recombines TRBV7-6 with TRBJ2-2; D is uncertain. The CDR3 is 13 residues long. V was shortened by 5 bases and J by 3 bases, with 7 bases between the two germline ends. In germline, CDR1 is SGHVS, CDR2 FNYEAQ.